The rows below give T cell receptor beta chains drawn from one sample of a study of cytomegalovirus exposure and HLA in healthy donors. Data came from immunoSEQ multiplex PCR; TCRdb stores just in-frame clones and leaves some out. The sample carries some 160,000 clones, roughly 80% recorded once. The specimen sequenced was PBMCs. The receptor set was obtained from a man in his fifties in good health and CMV-seropositive. Both conserved end residues are part of each CDR3. A D gene is named only where the DNA matches it firmly. The size of a clone is reported for some rows only, either as once, few or many, or as a class for expanded clones.

V gene,J gene,D gene,clone size,CDR3 DNA,CDR3 protein
TRBV2,TRBJ1-2,TRBD1,NA,TGTGCCAGCAGTGAGAACGGCAGGGGGCTAGCTGGCTACACCTTC,CASSENGRGLAGYTF
TRBV19,TRBJ2-7,NA,NA,TGTGCCAGTGCAGCCGGGGGTGCCTACGAGCAGTACTTC,CASAAGGAYEQYF
TRBV6-1,TRBJ2-3,TRBD1,once,TGTGCCAGCAGTGAAGTAGATACAGGGGGCTGGGATACGCAGTATTTT,CASSEVDTGGWDTQYF
TRBV4-3,TRBJ2-4,TRBD1,NA,TGCGCCAGCAGCCAAGCGACAGGGGTCATTCAGTACTTC,CASSQATGVIQYF
TRBV28,TRBJ2-5,NA,NA,TGTGCCAGCAGTCCCACCCTAGGCTACCAAGAGACCCAGTACTTC,CASSPTLGYQETQYF
TRBV5-5,TRBJ2-1,TRBD2,NA,TGTGCCAGCAGCTGGACTAGCGGGAGGTACCGGGATGAGCAGTTCTTC,CASSWTSGRYRDEQFF
TRBV27,TRBJ2-4,NA,NA,TGTGCCAGCAGTTTAGGGCGGGGCGGGGACATTCAGTACTTC,CASSLGRGGDIQYF
TRBV7-2,TRBJ1-2,NA,NA,TGTGCCAGCAGCACCACAGGCCATGGCTACACCTTC,CASSTTGHGYTF
TRBV28,TRBJ1-1,NA,NA,TGTGCCAGCAGTTCCCTAATTGACACTGAAGCTTTCTTT,CASSSLIDTEAFF
TRBV28,TRBJ2-7,TRBD1,NA,TGTGCCAGCGGGTCCCCCGGGACAGGTTTTTACGAGCAGTACTTC,CASGSPGTGFYEQYF
TRBV28,TRBJ1-2,TRBD1,NA,TGTGCCAGCAGCTCATCTGGGACAGGGACTCTAGGCTACACCTTC,CASSSSGTGTLGYTF
TRBV19,TRBJ2-1,TRBD2,NA,TGTGCCAGTAGCAAACCGGGACTAGAGCAGTTCTTC,CASSKPGLEQFF
TRBV6-6,TRBJ2-3,TRBD2,NA,TGTGCCAGCAGAGCGGGAGTGAGGAGAGATACGCAGTATTTT,CASRAGVRRDTQYF
TRBV5-4,TRBJ1-1,NA,NA,TGTGCCAGCAGCACCAACAGGGTCGGAGCTTTCTTT,CASSTNRVGAFF
TRBV9,TRBJ2-7,NA,few,TGTGCCAGCAGCGTAGAGGCAGGGCTCCTCTACGAGCAGTACTTC,CASSVEAGLLYEQYF
TRBV9,TRBJ1-1,NA,NA,TGTGCCAGCAGCGTATTGAGTCGCGGAGACACTGAAGCTTTCTTT,CASSVLSRGDTEAFF
TRBV11-2,TRBJ2-1,TRBD2,NA,TGTGCCAGCAGCTTACAGCGGGGGGGCCAGGTGTTCTTC,CASSLQRGGQVFF
TRBV15,TRBJ2-7,TRBD2,NA,TGTGCCACCAGCACGGGGGGAGACTACGAGCAGTACTTC,CATSTGGDYEQYF
TRBV6-5,TRBJ2-5,NA,NA,TGTGCCAGCAGTTGGTCCCCGAGGGCCCCCCAGTACTTC,CASSWSPRAPQYF
TRBV5-1,TRBJ1-1,NA,NA,TGCGCCAGCACCTCAAATACTTGGAACACTGAAGCTTTCTTT,CASTSNTWNTEAFF
TRBV2,TRBJ2-3,TRBD1,few,TGTGCCAGCGGGTACAGGGGGCAGGCAGATACGCAGTATTTT,CASGYRGQADTQYF
TRBV5-1,TRBJ2-3,TRBD2,NA,TGCGCCAGCAGCTTGAACGCGGGAGGAACAGATACGCAGTATTTT,CASSLNAGGTDTQYF
TRBV11-1,TRBJ2-1,TRBD1,NA,TGTGCCAGCAGCTCCCGTGCGGACCGGGACAGGGGCAAAGACAATGAGCAGTTCTTC,CASSSRADRDRGKDNEQFF
TRBV9,TRBJ2-2,TRBD1,NA,TGTGCCAGCACCCAAGAGGGGGCAGGGGCATACACCGGGGAGCTGTTTTTT,CASTQEGAGAYTGELFF
TRBV30,TRBJ2-4,TRBD2,NA,TGTGCCTGGTCGGCCGGGACTAGCAGGGACATTCAGTACTTC,CAWSAGTSRDIQYF
TRBV5-4,TRBJ1-1,TRBD1,few,TGTGCCAGCAGCTTTAAACAGGGGGTGAACACTGAAGCTTTCTTT,CASSFKQGVNTEAFF
TRBV5-4,TRBJ2-3,NA,few,TGTGCCAGCAGCTTGGTTTGGGGTGGGAGAGATACGCAGTATTTT,CASSLVWGGRDTQYF
TRBV18,TRBJ2-5,TRBD1,NA,TGTGCCAGCTCACAGGGGGCGTACCAAGAGACCCAGTACTTC,CASSQGAYQETQYF
TRBV28,TRBJ2-7,NA,NA,TGTGCCAGCAGTCCCCGGGACTCCTCCCTAGGGGACTTC,CASSPRDSSLGDF
TRBV7-8,TRBJ1-2,NA,few,TGTGCCAGCAGCTCCTTTACTGGGGGAGGTCTCTATGGCTACACCTTC,CASSSFTGGGLYGYTF
TRBV7-9,TRBJ1-3,NA,NA,TGTGCCAGCAGCTTAACGAGTAGCTCTGGAAACACCATATATTTT,CASSLTSSSGNTIYF
TRBV5-4,TRBJ2-1,TRBD2,NA,TGTGCTTTGGGGACTACGAATGAGCAGTTCTTC,CALGTTNEQFF
TRBV6-4,TRBJ2-7,NA,NA,TGTGCCACAACGGGACTTAGAAACTACGAGCAGTACTTC,CATTGLRNYEQYF
TRBV18,TRBJ2-1,TRBD1,few,TGTGCCAGCTCACCACCTGGGACAGCTTACAATGAGCAGTTCTTC,CASSPPGTAYNEQFF
TRBV29-1,TRBJ1-5,TRBD1,NA,TGCAGCAACAAAGAACGACAGGGTTTCAATCAGCCCCAGCATTTT,CSNKERQGFNQPQHF
TRBV7-2,TRBJ1-4,NA,few,TGTGCCAGCAGCGTCAGGGGTTACGGTGAAAAACTGTTTTTT,CASSVRGYGEKLFF
TRBV21-1,TRBJ1-5,NA,NA,TGTGCCAGCAGCAAAATCCCGGGACAGGGGGTGAATCAGCCCCAGCATTTT,CASSKIPGQGVNQPQHF
TRBV13,TRBJ2-7,TRBD2,NA,TGTGCCAGCAGCTCTCCGGGACTAGCAGGAAGCGAGCAGTACTTC,CASSSPGLAGSEQYF
TRBV6-4,TRBJ2-2,NA,NA,TGTGCCAGCAGTGAAACCAGGGCTTCAGTCGGGGAGCTGTTTTTT,CASSETRASVGELFF
TRBV5-1,TRBJ1-2,NA,NA,TGCGCCAGCAGCTTGATAGACAGTGAGTCCATCGGCTACACCTTC,CASSLIDSESIGYTF
TRBV28,TRBJ2-3,NA,NA,TGTGCCAGCAGTTTTGTATCGTCGGATACGCAGTATTTT,CASSFVSSDTQYF
TRBV5-8,TRBJ2-1,TRBD1,NA,TGTGCCAGCAGCTCCTACAGGGGTGAGCAGTTCTTC,CASSSYRGEQFF
TRBV7-6,TRBJ2-7,TRBD2,NA,TGTGCCAGCAGCTCGGGACTAGCGTGGTACGAGCAGTACTTC,CASSSGLAWYEQYF